This is a list of T cell receptor beta chains from one sample in a study of blood T cell repertoires in COVID-19. Assay used: immunoSEQ multiplex PCR; TCRdb lists only in-frame clones, some missing. The table includes roughly 160,000 clones, around 80% detected once. Sequences were obtained from peripheral blood. These receptors were collected from a woman between 65 and 79 years old who had recovered from COVID-19. Each CDR3 is given with its conserved first and last residue. Each record gives: J gene, V gene, D gene, clone size, CDR3 protein, CDR3 DNA. D genes are given only for firm matches. A row's size may be missing; if present it is once, few, many or a size class.

j_call: TRBJ2-3; v_call: TRBV27; d_call: .; clone_size: few; cdr3_aa: CASSSTWAQAADTQYF; cdr3_nt: TGTGCCAGCAGTTCCACCTGGGCACAGGCGGCAGATACGCAGTATTTT
j_call: TRBJ1-4; v_call: TRBV28; d_call: TRBD1; clone_size: .; cdr3_aa: CASSQQGAFNEKLFF; cdr3_nt: TGTGCCAGCAGCCAGCAGGGGGCGTTTAATGAAAAACTGTTTTTT
j_call: TRBJ2-7; v_call: TRBV7-2; d_call: .; clone_size: many; cdr3_aa: CASSLGRESSYEQYF; cdr3_nt: TGTGCCAGCAGCTTAGGTCGCGAAAGCTCCTACGAGCAGTACTTC
j_call: TRBJ1-5; v_call: TRBV3-1/TRBV3-2; d_call: TRBD1; clone_size: .; cdr3_aa: CASSPRQGAADQPQHF; cdr3_nt: TGTGCCAGCAGCCCCCGTCAGGGGGCGGCGGATCAGCCCCAGCATTTT
j_call: TRBJ1-1; v_call: TRBV9; d_call: .; clone_size: .; cdr3_aa: CASSVEAGFTEAFF; cdr3_nt: TGTGCCAGCAGCGTAGAAGCAGGGTTTACTGAAGCTTTCTTT
j_call: TRBJ2-4; v_call: TRBV4-1; d_call: .; clone_size: .; cdr3_aa: CASSQEDSLAKNIQYF; cdr3_nt: TGCGCCAGCAGCCAAGAGGACAGCTTAGCCAAAAACATTCAGTACTTC
j_call: TRBJ1-6; v_call: TRBV7-2; d_call: TRBD1; clone_size: .; cdr3_aa: CASSKGTGTPGPLHF; cdr3_nt: TGTGCCAGCAGCAAAGGGACAGGAACTCCGGGACCCCTCCACTTT
j_call: TRBJ1-2; v_call: TRBV19; d_call: .; clone_size: .; cdr3_aa: CASSIGAGYGYTF; cdr3_nt: TGTGCCAGTAGTATAGGGGCTGGCTATGGCTACACCTTC
j_call: TRBJ1-5; v_call: TRBV28; d_call: .; clone_size: .; cdr3_aa: CASSLSGGGGNQPQHF; cdr3_nt: TGTGCCAGCAGTTTATCGGGAGGTGGCGGTAATCAGCCCCAGCATTTT
j_call: TRBJ2-2; v_call: TRBV9; d_call: .; clone_size: .; cdr3_aa: CASSEGGSRELFF; cdr3_nt: TGTGCCAGCAGCGAGGGGGGGTCCCGAGAGCTGTTTTTT
j_call: TRBJ1-2; v_call: TRBV4-3; d_call: .; clone_size: .; cdr3_aa: CASSQAGQNYGYTF; cdr3_nt: TGCGCCAGCAGCCAAGCAGGACAGAACTATGGCTACACCTTC
j_call: TRBJ2-1; v_call: TRBV5-6; d_call: .; clone_size: .; cdr3_aa: CASSRAAEQFF; cdr3_nt: TGTGCCAGCAGCAGAGCCGCTGAGCAGTTCTTC
j_call: TRBJ1-5; v_call: TRBV4-3; d_call: .; clone_size: .; cdr3_aa: CASSQAHAGSQPQHF; cdr3_nt: TGCGCCAGCAGCCAAGCCCACGCGGGGAGTCAGCCCCAGCATTTT
j_call: TRBJ1-1; v_call: TRBV19; d_call: .; clone_size: .; cdr3_aa: CASSRLSTEAFF; cdr3_nt: TGTGCCAGTAGCCGACTAAGCACTGAAGCTTTCTTT
j_call: TRBJ2-1; v_call: TRBV18; d_call: TRBD2; clone_size: few; cdr3_aa: CASSPGTTDINEQFF; cdr3_nt: TGTGCCAGCTCCCCGGGGACTACTGACATCAATGAGCAGTTCTTC
j_call: TRBJ2-3; v_call: TRBV10-3; d_call: TRBD2; clone_size: .; cdr3_aa: CATRVASGGLTDTQYF; cdr3_nt: TGTGCCACCCGGGTGGCTAGCGGGGGACTCACAGATACGCAGTATTTT
j_call: TRBJ2-3; v_call: TRBV4-1; d_call: TRBD2; clone_size: .; cdr3_aa: CASSHPGLAGVGDTQYF; cdr3_nt: TGCGCCAGCAGCCACCCGGGGCTAGCGGGGGTAGGAGATACGCAGTATTTT
j_call: TRBJ1-2; v_call: TRBV3-1/TRBV3-2; d_call: .; clone_size: .; cdr3_aa: CASSQSRVHYGYTF; cdr3_nt: TGTGCCAGCAGCCAAAGCAGGGTCCACTATGGCTACACCTTC
j_call: TRBJ2-7; v_call: TRBV10-3; d_call: TRBD2; clone_size: .; cdr3_aa: CAISDPTGSGRAAVGYEQYF; cdr3_nt: TGTGCCATCAGTGACCCGACGGGGAGCGGGAGGGCCGCCGTGGGGTACGAGCAGTACTTC
j_call: TRBJ1-1; v_call: TRBV18; d_call: .; clone_size: .; cdr3_aa: CASSPGGETEAFF; cdr3_nt: TGTGCCAGCTCACCAGGGGGGGAGACTGAAGCTTTCTTT
j_call: TRBJ1-2; v_call: TRBV19; d_call: TRBD1; clone_size: once; cdr3_aa: CASSIPDRGRGYGYTF; cdr3_nt: TGTGCCAGTAGTATTCCGGACAGGGGGCGCGGCTATGGCTACACCTTC
j_call: TRBJ1-1; v_call: TRBV7-2; d_call: .; clone_size: .; cdr3_aa: CASRRGRENTEAFF; cdr3_nt: TGTGCCAGCAGACGTGGACGGGAGAACACTGAAGCTTTCTTT
j_call: TRBJ2-7; v_call: TRBV4-1; d_call: TRBD2; clone_size: .; cdr3_aa: CASSPPGLAGGDEQYF; cdr3_nt: TGCGCCAGCAGCCCCCCGGGCCTAGCGGGAGGGGACGAGCAGTACTTC
j_call: TRBJ2-2; v_call: TRBV11-2; d_call: TRBD2; clone_size: .; cdr3_aa: CASSLGSAGAWEELFF; cdr3_nt: TGTGCCAGCAGCTTAGGATCCGCGGGAGCTTGGGAGGAGCTGTTTTTT
j_call: TRBJ2-3; v_call: TRBV28; d_call: .; clone_size: .; cdr3_aa: CASSSPRSGSTDTQYF; cdr3_nt: TGTGCCAGCAGTTCCCCCCGTAGCGGAAGCACAGATACGCAGTATTTT
j_call: TRBJ1-1; v_call: TRBV5-1; d_call: TRBD1; clone_size: .; cdr3_aa: CASSTTGDTEAFF; cdr3_nt: TGCGCCAGCAGCACCACAGGGGACACTGAAGCTTTCTTT
j_call: TRBJ2-7; v_call: TRBV19; d_call: TRBD1; clone_size: .; cdr3_aa: CASSTAGTGPYEQYF; cdr3_nt: TGTGCCAGTAGTACGGCCGGGACAGGACCCTACGAGCAGTACTTC
j_call: TRBJ2-7; v_call: TRBV4-2; d_call: .; clone_size: .; cdr3_aa: CASSQGRGEQYF; cdr3_nt: TGTGCCAGCAGCCAAGGGCGGGGCGAGCAGTACTTC
j_call: TRBJ2-7; v_call: TRBV6-6; d_call: .; clone_size: .; cdr3_aa: CASGEWRVYEQYF; cdr3_nt: TGTGCCAGCGGGGAGTGGAGGGTCTACGAGCAGTACTTC
j_call: TRBJ2-1; v_call: TRBV27; d_call: .; clone_size: .; cdr3_aa: CASSLRLALVNNEQFF; cdr3_nt: TGTGCCAGCAGTTTAAGGCTAGCGCTTGTGAACAATGAGCAGTTCTTC
j_call: TRBJ2-3; v_call: TRBV6-6; d_call: .; clone_size: once; cdr3_aa: CASSYSGDSHQGTQYF; cdr3_nt: TGTGCCAGCAGTTACTCGGGGGACTCCCACCAGGGTACGCAGTATTTT
j_call: TRBJ2-5; v_call: TRBV18; d_call: .; clone_size: .; cdr3_aa: CASSPQPPAGPQETQYF; cdr3_nt: TGTGCCAGCTCACCGCAACCGCCGGCGGGGCCCCAAGAGACCCAGTACTTC
j_call: TRBJ1-6; v_call: TRBV27; d_call: TRBD1; clone_size: .; cdr3_aa: CASRAGRQGGSPLHF; cdr3_nt: TGTGCCAGCAGGGCGGGCCGACAGGGGGGTTCACCCCTCCACTTT
j_call: TRBJ1-1; v_call: TRBV5-4; d_call: .; clone_size: many; cdr3_aa: CASRNRDKNTEAFF; cdr3_nt: TGTGCCAGCCGCAACCGGGACAAGAACACTGAAGCTTTCTTT
j_call: TRBJ2-3; v_call: TRBV5-6; d_call: .; clone_size: few; cdr3_aa: CASSSVRARGTDTQYF; cdr3_nt: TGTGCCAGCAGCTCGGTGCGTGCCCGAGGCACAGATACGCAGTATTTT
j_call: TRBJ1-5; v_call: TRBV5-1; d_call: .; clone_size: few; cdr3_aa: CASSLGVGNQPQHF; cdr3_nt: TGCGCCAGCAGCTTGGGAGTGGGCAATCAGCCCCAGCATTTT
j_call: TRBJ1-4; v_call: TRBV6-5; d_call: .; clone_size: .; cdr3_aa: CASSYSVGFEKLFF; cdr3_nt: TGTGCCAGCAGTTACTCGGTCGGGTTTGAAAAACTGTTTTTT
j_call: TRBJ2-7; v_call: TRBV20-1; d_call: .; clone_size: .; cdr3_aa: CSARDRDEQYF; cdr3_nt: TGCAGTGCTAGAGATCGGGACGAGCAGTACTTC
j_call: TRBJ1-1; v_call: TRBV30; d_call: TRBD1; clone_size: .; cdr3_aa: CAWSRDSEAFF; cdr3_nt: TGTGCCTGGAGTCGGGACAGTGAAGCTTTCTTT
j_call: TRBJ1-1; v_call: TRBV19; d_call: .; clone_size: once; cdr3_aa: CASSIGGGEAFF; cdr3_nt: TGTGCCAGTAGTATAGGTGGCGGGGAAGCTTTCTTT
j_call: TRBJ1-1; v_call: TRBV18; d_call: .; clone_size: once; cdr3_aa: CASSPRAGLGTEAFF; cdr3_nt: TGTGCCAGCTCACCACGAGCAGGGTTGGGCACTGAAGCTTTCTTT
j_call: TRBJ1-4; v_call: TRBV30; d_call: TRBD1; clone_size: .; cdr3_aa: CAWSAGTGGEKLFF; cdr3_nt: TGTGCCTGGAGTGCCGGGACAGGGGGTGAAAAACTGTTTTTT
j_call: TRBJ2-7; v_call: TRBV7-6; d_call: TRBD2; clone_size: once; cdr3_aa: CASSLGTSGSSYEQYF; cdr3_nt: TGTGCCAGCAGCTTAGGGACTAGCGGGAGCTCCTACGAGCAGTACTTC
j_call: TRBJ2-5; v_call: TRBV5-1; d_call: .; clone_size: .; cdr3_aa: CASSAGSVPQETQYF; cdr3_nt: TGCGCCAGCAGCGCCGGGTCGGTCCCCCAAGAGACCCAGTACTTC
j_call: TRBJ1-6; v_call: TRBV6-2/TRBV6-3; d_call: .; clone_size: .; cdr3_aa: CASSYPGVGPTPLHF; cdr3_nt: TGTGCCAGCAGTTATCCCGGGGTTGGACCCACTCCCCTCCACTTT
j_call: TRBJ2-7; v_call: TRBV5-6; d_call: TRBD2; clone_size: .; cdr3_aa: CASIPASGRYEQYF; cdr3_nt: TGTGCCAGTATCCCGGCTAGCGGTAGGTACGAGCAGTACTTC
j_call: TRBJ1-1; v_call: TRBV10-1; d_call: .; clone_size: .; cdr3_aa: CASSPVRGGTEAFF; cdr3_nt: TGCGCCAGCAGTCCCGTAAGAGGGGGCACTGAAGCTTTCTTT
j_call: TRBJ2-3; v_call: TRBV3-1/TRBV3-2; d_call: .; clone_size: .; cdr3_aa: CASSPGSSSGTQYF; cdr3_nt: TGTGCCAGCAGCCCGGGGTCTAGCAGCGGTACGCAGTATTTT
j_call: TRBJ2-3; v_call: TRBV3-1/TRBV3-2; d_call: TRBD2; clone_size: .; cdr3_aa: CASSLGLAGGQYF; cdr3_nt: TGTGCCAGCAGCCTGGGACTAGCGGGGGGGCAGTATTTT
j_call: TRBJ2-7; v_call: TRBV15; d_call: .; clone_size: .; cdr3_aa: CATSREGHLPYEQYF; cdr3_nt: TGTGCCACCAGCAGAGAGGGGCACCTACCCTACGAGCAGTACTTC
j_call: TRBJ2-7; v_call: TRBV5-1; d_call: TRBD2; clone_size: few; cdr3_aa: CASSLGPAGAYEQYF; cdr3_nt: TGCGCCAGCAGCTTGGGGCCAGCGGGAGCCTACGAGCAGTACTTC
j_call: TRBJ1-5; v_call: TRBV5-1; d_call: TRBD1; clone_size: .; cdr3_aa: CASSPGTGYNQPQHF; cdr3_nt: TGCGCCAGCAGCCCAGGGACAGGTTACAATCAGCCCCAGCATTTT
j_call: TRBJ2-1; v_call: TRBV5-6; d_call: .; clone_size: .; cdr3_aa: CASSFTYNEQFF; cdr3_nt: TGTGCCAGCAGCTTCACCTACAATGAGCAGTTCTTC
j_call: TRBJ1-3; v_call: TRBV4-2; d_call: .; clone_size: .; cdr3_aa: CASSQDRGSGNTIYF; cdr3_nt: TGTGCCAGCAGCCAAGATAGGGGCTCTGGAAACACCATATATTTT
j_call: TRBJ2-1; v_call: TRBV2; d_call: .; clone_size: .; cdr3_aa: CASSGGVSSAYNEQFF; cdr3_nt: TGTGCCAGCAGTGGGGGTGTGTCTAGCGCCTACAATGAGCAGTTCTTC
j_call: TRBJ1-2; v_call: TRBV5-1; d_call: .; clone_size: once; cdr3_aa: CASSLGGSARVGGYTF; cdr3_nt: TGCGCCAGCAGCTTGGGAGGTTCCGCCAGGGTTGGTGGCTACACCTTC